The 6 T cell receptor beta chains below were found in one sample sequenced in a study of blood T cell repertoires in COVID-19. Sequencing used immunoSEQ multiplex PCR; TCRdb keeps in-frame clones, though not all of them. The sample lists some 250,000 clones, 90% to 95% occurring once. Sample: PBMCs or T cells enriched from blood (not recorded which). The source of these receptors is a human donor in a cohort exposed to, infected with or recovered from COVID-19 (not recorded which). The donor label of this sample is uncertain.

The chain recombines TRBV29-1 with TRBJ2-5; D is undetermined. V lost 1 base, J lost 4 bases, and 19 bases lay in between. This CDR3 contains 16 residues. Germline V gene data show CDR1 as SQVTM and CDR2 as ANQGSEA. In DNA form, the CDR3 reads TGCAGCGTTGAAGTGGATGACCCCGGATCGGGAGAGACCCAGTACTTC. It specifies CSVEVDDPGSGETQYF. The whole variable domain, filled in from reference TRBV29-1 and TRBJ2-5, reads SAVISQKPSRDICQRGTSLTIQCQVDSQVTMMFWYRQQPGQSLTLIATANQGSEATYESGFVIDKFPISRPNLTFSTLTVSNMSPEDSSIYLCSVEVDDPGSGETQYFGPGTRLLVL.

The CDR3 nucleotides read TGTGCCAGCAGTGAAGGGAGAGGAAACACCATATATTTT. Translation: CASSEGRGNTIYF. This chain joins TRBV2 and TRBJ1-3, with D uncertain. This CDR3 spans 13 amino acids. The germline CDR1 and CDR2 sequences are SNHLY and FYNNEI. The germline V and J ends were trimmed by 1 base and 4 bases, with 5 bases remaining between them.

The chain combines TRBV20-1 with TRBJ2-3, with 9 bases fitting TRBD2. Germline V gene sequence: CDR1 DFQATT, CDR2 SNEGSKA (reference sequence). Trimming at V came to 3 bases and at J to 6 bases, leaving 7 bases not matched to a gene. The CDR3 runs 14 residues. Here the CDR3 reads CSASHGGGGDTQYF. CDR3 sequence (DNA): TGCAGTGCTAGTCATGGCGGGGGGGGCGATACGCAGTATTTT.

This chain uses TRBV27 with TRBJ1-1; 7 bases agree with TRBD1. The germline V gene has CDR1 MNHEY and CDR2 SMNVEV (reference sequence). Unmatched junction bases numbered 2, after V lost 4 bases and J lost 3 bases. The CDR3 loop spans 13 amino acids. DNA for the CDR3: TGTGCCAGCAGTTCACAGGGGTACACTGAAGCTTTCTTT. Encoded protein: CASSSQGYTEAFF.

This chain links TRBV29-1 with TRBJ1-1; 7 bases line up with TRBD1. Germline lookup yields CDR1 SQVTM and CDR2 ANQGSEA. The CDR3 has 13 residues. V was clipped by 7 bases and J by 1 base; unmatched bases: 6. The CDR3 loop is CSESTGRNTEAFF. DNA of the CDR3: TGCAGCGAATCGACAGGGAGGAACACTGAAGCTTTCTTT.

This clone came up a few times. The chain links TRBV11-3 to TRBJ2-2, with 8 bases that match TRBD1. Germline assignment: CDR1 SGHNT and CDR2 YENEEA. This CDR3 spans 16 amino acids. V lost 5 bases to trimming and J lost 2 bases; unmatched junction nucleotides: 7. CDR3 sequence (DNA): TGTGCCAGCAGCCTCGGACAGGGCGCAAACACCGGGGAGCTGTTTTTT. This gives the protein CASSLGQGANTGELFF.